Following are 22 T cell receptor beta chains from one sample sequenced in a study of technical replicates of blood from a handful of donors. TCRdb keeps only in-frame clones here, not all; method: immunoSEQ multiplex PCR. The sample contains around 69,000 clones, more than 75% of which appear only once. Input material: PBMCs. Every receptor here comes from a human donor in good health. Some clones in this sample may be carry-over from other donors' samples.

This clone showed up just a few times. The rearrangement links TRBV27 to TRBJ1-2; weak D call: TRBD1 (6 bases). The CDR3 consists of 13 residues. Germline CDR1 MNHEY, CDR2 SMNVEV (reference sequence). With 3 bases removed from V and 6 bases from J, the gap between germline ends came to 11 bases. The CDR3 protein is CASSLGGANGYTF. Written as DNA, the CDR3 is TGTGCCAGCAGTTTGGGGGGGGCGAATGGCTACACCTTC.

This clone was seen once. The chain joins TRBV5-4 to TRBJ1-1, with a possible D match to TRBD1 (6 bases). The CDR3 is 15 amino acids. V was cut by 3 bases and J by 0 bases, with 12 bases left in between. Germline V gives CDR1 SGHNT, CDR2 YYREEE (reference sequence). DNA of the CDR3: TGTGCCAGCAGCTATCTACAGGGTTTGAACACTGAAGCTTTCTTT. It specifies CASSYLQGLNTEAFF.

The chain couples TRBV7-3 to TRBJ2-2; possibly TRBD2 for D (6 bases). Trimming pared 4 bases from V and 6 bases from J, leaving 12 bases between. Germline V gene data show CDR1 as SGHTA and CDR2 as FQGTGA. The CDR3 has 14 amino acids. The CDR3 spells CASSSLAGPGELFF. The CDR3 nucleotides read TGTGCCAGCAGCTCACTGGCGGGGCCCGGGGAGCTGTTTTTT. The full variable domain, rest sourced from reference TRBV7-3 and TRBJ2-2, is GAGVSQTPSNKVTEKGKYVELRCDPISGHTALYWYRQSLGQGPEFLIYFQGTGAADDSGLPNDRFFAVRPEGSVSTLKIQRTERGDSAVYLCASSSLAGPGELFFGEGSRLTVL.

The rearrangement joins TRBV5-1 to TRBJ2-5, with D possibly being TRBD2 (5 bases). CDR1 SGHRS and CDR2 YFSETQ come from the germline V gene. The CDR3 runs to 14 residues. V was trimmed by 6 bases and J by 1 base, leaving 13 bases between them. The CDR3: CASMGLRGQETQYF. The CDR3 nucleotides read TGCGCCAGCATGGGTCTCCGGGGCCAAGAGACCCAGTACTTC.

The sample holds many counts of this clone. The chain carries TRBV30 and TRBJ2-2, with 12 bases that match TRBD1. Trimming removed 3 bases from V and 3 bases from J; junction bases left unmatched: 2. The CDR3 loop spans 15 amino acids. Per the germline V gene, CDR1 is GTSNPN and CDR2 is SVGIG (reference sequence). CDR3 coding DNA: TGTGCCTGGAGGGGACAGGGGGCAGACACCGGGGAGCTGTTTTTT. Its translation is CAWRGQGADTGELFF.

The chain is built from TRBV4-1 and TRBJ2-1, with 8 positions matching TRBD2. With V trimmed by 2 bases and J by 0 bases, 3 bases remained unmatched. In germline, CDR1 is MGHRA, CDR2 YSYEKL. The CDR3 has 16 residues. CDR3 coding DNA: TGCGCCAGCAGCCAACACCTAGCGGGCTCCTACAATGAGCAGTTCTTC. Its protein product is CASSQHLAGSYNEQFF.

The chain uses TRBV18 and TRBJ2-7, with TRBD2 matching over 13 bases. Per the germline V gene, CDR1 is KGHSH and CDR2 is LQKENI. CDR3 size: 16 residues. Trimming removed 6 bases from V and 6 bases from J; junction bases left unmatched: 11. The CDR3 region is CASSAQRTSGGREQYF. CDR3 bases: TGTGCCAGCTCGGCGCAGAGGACTAGCGGGGGTCGCGAGCAGTACTTC. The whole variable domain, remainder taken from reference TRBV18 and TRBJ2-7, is NAGVMQNPRHLVRRRGQEARLRCSPMKGHSHVYWYRQLPEEGLKFMVYLQKENIIDESGMPKERFSAEFPKEGPSILRIQQVVRGDSAAYFCASSAQRTSGGREQYFGPGTRLTVT.

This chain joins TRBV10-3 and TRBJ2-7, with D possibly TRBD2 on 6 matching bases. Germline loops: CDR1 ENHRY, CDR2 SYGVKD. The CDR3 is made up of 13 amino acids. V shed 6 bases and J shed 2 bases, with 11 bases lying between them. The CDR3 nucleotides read TGTGCCATCAGGGTAGCGGTAACCTACGAGCAGTACTTC. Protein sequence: CAIRVAVTYEQYF.

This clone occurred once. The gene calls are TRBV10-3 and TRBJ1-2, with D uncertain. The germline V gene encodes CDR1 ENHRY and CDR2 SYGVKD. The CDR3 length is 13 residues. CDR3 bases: TGTGCTACTGCTGGTGTTGAGGTTACTGGCTACACCTTC. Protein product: CATAGVEVTGYTF.

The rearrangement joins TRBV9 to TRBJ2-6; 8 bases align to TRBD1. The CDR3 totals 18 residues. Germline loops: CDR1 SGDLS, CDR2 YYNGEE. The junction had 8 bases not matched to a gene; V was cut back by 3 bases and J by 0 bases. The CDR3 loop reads CASSAPGGKASGANVLTF. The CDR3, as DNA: TGTGCCAGCAGCGCGCCAGGGGGCAAGGCCTCTGGGGCCAACGTCCTGACTTTC.

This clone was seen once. CDR3 amino acids: CASSSTGGSYEQYF. The DNA of the CDR3 is TGCGCCAGCAGCTCAACAGGGGGCTCCTACGAGCAGTACTTC. The V call is TRBV5-1, the J call TRBJ2-7; 8 bases are shared with TRBD1. Per germline, CDR1 SGHRS and CDR2 YFSETQ. This CDR3 is 14 amino acids long. Trimming removed 3 bases from V and 0 bases from J; junction bases left unmatched: 2.

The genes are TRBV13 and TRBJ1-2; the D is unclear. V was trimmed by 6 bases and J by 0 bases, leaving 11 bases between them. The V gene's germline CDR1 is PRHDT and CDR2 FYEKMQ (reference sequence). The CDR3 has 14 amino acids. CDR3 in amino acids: CASRDAGTNYGYTF. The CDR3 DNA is TGTGCCAGCAGGGACGCGGGCACTAACTATGGCTACACCTTC.

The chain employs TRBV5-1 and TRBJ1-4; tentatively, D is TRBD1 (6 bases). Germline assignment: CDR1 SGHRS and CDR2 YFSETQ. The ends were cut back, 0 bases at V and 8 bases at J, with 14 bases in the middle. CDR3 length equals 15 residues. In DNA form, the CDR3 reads TGCGCCAGCAGCTTGGAGGGCAGGGGAGGGGAAAAACTGTTTTTT. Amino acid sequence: CASSLEGRGGEKLFF.

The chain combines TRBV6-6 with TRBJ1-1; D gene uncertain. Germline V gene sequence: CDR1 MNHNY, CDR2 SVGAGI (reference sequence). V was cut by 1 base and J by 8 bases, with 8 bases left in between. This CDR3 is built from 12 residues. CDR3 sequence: CASSYFSREAFF. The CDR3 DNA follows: TGTGCCAGCAGTTACTTCTCCAGAGAAGCTTTCTTT.

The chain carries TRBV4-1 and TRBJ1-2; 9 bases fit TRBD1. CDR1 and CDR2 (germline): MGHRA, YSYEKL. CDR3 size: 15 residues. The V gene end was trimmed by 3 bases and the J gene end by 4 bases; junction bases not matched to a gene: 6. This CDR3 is CASSQDRGLGYGYTF. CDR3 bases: TGCGCCAGCAGCCAGGACAGGGGTTTAGGCTATGGCTACACCTTC.

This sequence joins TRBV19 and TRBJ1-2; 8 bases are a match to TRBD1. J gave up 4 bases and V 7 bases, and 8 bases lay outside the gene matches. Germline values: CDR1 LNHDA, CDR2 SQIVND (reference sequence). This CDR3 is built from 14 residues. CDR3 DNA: TGTGCCAGTACCGACGGTGGACAGGGCTATGGCTACACCTTC. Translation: CASTDGGQGYGYTF.

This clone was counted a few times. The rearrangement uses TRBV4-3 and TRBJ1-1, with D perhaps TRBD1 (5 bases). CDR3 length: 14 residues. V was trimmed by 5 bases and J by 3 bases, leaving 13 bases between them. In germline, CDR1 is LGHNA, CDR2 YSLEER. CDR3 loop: CASSKSRGYTEAFF. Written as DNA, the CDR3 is TGCGCCAGCAGCAAATCTCGGGGGTACACTGAAGCTTTCTTT.

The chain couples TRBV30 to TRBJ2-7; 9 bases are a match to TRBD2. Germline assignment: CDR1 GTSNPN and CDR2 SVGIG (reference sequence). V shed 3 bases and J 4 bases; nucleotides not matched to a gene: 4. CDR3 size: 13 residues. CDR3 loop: CAWRAGGMYEQYF. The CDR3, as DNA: TGTGCCTGGAGGGCGGGAGGGATGTACGAGCAGTACTTC.

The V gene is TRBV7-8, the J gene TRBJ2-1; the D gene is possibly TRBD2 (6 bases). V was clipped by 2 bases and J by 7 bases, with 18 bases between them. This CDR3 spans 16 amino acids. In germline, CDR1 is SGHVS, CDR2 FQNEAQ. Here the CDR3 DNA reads TGTGCCAGCAGCTTACTGGGGGGAGCTGGGGTTAATGAGCAGTTCTTC. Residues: CASSLLGGAGVNEQFF.

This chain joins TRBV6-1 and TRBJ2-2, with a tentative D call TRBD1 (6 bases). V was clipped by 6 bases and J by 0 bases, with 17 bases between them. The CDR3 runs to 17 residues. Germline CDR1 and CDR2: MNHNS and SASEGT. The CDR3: CASREQGRHANTGELFF. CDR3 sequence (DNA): TGTGCCAGCAGAGAACAGGGAAGGCACGCGAACACCGGGGAGCTGTTTTTT.

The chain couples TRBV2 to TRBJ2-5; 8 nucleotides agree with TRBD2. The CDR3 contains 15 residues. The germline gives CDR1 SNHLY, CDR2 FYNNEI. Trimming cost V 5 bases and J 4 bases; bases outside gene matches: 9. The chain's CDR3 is CASSSDGRVGETQYF. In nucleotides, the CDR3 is TGTGCCAGCAGTTCGGACGGGAGGGTAGGAGAGACCCAGTACTTC.

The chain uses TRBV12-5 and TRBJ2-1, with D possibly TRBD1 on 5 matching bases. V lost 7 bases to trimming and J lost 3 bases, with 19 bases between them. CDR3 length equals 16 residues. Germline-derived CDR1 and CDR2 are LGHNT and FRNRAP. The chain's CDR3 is CASAIARTKDYNEQFF. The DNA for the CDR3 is TGTGCTAGTGCTATCGCCCGGACAAAAGACTACAATGAGCAGTTCTTC.